These T cell receptor beta chains were read from a single sample in a study of cytomegalovirus exposure and HLA in healthy donors. Generated by immunoSEQ multiplex PCR, the TCRdb table keeps only in-frame clones and is missing some. This table holds fewer than 200,000 clones, about 10% found once. The sequencing input was PBMCs. The receptors come from a woman aged 25-40 years in good health and CMV-seropositive. Each CDR3 is given with its conserved first and last residue. D genes are given only for firm matches. Where a row states a size, it is once, few, many or the class of an expanded clone; other rows omit it.

v_call,clone_size,j_call,d_call,cdr3_aa,cdr3_nt
TRBV6-1,-,TRBJ2-7,-,CASRQTSSYEQYF,TGTGCCAGCAGGCAAACCAGCTCCTACGAGCAGTACTTC
TRBV2,few,TRBJ1-4,TRBD1,CASAQGEAEKLFF,TGTGCCAGCGCACAGGGGGAAGCTGAAAAACTGTTTTTT
TRBV5-1,-,TRBJ2-3,TRBD2,CASNPAGGPTDTQYF,TGCGCCAGCAATCCAGCGGGAGGGCCCACAGATACGCAGTATTTT
TRBV30,-,TRBJ2-6,-,CAWSTGVGANVLTF,TGTGCCTGGAGTACGGGGGTAGGGGCCAACGTCCTGACCTTC
TRBV10-1,-,TRBJ2-5,-,CASRPIGGGVIETQYF,TGCGCCAGCAGACCAATAGGGGGGGGTGTTATAGAGACCCAGTACTTC
TRBV18,few,TRBJ2-7,TRBD1,CASSSTGAGEQYF,TGTGCCAGCTCCAGTACAGGGGCTGGCGAGCAGTACTTC
TRBV19,-,TRBJ2-7,TRBD2,CASSRGLAGGSSYEQYF,TGTGCCAGTAGTAGGGGACTAGCGGGAGGAAGCTCCTACGAGCAGTACTTC
TRBV5-4,few,TRBJ1-4,-,CASSLGQANGKLFF,TGTGCCAGCAGCTTGGGACAGGCTAACGGAAAACTGTTTTTT
TRBV9,-,TRBJ1-4,-,CASSVKPGTPNEKLFF,TGTGCCAGCAGCGTAAAACCCGGGACACCTAATGAAAAACTGTTTTTT
TRBV7-9,few,TRBJ1-4,-,CASSSILGGSGNEKLFF,TGTGCCAGCAGCTCAATCCTAGGGGGTTCGGGTAATGAAAAACTGTTTTTT
TRBV29-1,few,TRBJ2-7,-,CSVYRDTAEQYF,TGCAGCGTGTATAGAGACACAGCCGAGCAGTACTTC
TRBV29-1,-,TRBJ2-1,TRBD2,CSSSQAGGRPYNEQFF,TGCAGCTCAAGTCAAGCGGGAGGGAGACCCTACAATGAGCAGTTCTTC
TRBV5-1,-,TRBJ1-4,-,CASSRNPGDNEKLFF,TGCGCCAGCAGCCGAAACCCCGGGGATAATGAAAAACTGTTTTTT
TRBV4-1,few,TRBJ1-2,-,CASSFTNTGYSNYGYTF,TGCGCCAGCAGCTTCACGAATACAGGATACTCTAACTATGGCTACACCTTC
TRBV6-5,-,TRBJ1-2,-,CASSSDPRGGYGYTF,TGTGCCAGCAGTTCGGATCCTCGGGGAGGCTATGGCTACACCTTC
TRBV19,-,TRBJ2-7,-,CASSIEVGGYEQYF,TGTGCCAGTAGTATAGAAGTAGGCGGGTACGAGCAGTACTTC
TRBV29-1,-,TRBJ2-7,TRBD1,CSVEGGGTGVSYEQYF,TGCAGCGTTGAAGGCGGCGGGACAGGGGTCTCCTACGAGCAGTACTTC
TRBV27,-,TRBJ2-1,-,CASSLYGNNEQFF,TGTGCCAGCAGTTTATACGGGAACAATGAGCAGTTCTTC